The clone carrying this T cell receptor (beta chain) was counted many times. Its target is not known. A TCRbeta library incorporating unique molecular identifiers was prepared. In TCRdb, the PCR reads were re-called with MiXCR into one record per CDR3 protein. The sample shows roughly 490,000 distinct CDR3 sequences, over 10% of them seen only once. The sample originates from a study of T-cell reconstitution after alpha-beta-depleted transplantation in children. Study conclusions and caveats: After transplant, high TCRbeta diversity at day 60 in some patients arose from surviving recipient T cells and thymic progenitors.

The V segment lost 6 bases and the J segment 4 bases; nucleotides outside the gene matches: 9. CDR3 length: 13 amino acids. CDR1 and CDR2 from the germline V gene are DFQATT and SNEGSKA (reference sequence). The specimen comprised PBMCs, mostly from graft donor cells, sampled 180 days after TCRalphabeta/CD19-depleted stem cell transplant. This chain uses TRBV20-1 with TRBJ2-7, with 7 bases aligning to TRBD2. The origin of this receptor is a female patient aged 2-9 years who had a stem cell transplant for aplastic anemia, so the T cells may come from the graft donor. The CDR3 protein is CSARAGFPYEQYF. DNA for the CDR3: TGCAGTGCCCGAGCGGGATTCCCTTACGAGCAGTACTTC.